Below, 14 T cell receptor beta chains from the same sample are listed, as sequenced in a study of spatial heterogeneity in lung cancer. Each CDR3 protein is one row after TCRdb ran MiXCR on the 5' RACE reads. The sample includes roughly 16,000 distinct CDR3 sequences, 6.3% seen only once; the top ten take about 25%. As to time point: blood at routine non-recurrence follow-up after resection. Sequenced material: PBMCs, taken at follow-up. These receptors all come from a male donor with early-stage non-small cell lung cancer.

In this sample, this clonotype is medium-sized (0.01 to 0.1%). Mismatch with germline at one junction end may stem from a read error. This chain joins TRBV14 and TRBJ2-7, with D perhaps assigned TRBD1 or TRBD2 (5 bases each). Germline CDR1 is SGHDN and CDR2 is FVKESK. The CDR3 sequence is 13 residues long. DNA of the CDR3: TGTGCCAGCAGCCCGCCTGGGACCCTGCCGTTAAGCTTC. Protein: CASSPPGTLPLSF. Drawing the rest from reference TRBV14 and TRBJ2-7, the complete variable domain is EAGVTQFPSHSVIEKGQTVTLRCDPISGHDNLYWYRRVMGKEIKFLLHFVKESKQDESGMPNNRFLAERTGGTYSTLKVQPAELEDSGVYFCASSPPGTLPLSFGPGTRLTVT.

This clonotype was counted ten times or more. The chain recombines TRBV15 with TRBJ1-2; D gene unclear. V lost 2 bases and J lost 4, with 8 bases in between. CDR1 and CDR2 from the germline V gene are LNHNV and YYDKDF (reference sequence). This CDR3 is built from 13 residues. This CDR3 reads CATSRPPFYGYTF. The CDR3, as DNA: TGTGCCACCAGCAGACCACCGTTCTATGGCTACACCTTC.

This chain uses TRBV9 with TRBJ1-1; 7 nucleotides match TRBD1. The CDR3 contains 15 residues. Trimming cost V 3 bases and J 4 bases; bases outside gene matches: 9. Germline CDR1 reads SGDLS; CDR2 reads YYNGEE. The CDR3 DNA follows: TGTGCCAGCAGCGCAACCACAGGGGCGGGCACTGAAGCTTTCTTT. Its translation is CASSATTGAGTEAFF.

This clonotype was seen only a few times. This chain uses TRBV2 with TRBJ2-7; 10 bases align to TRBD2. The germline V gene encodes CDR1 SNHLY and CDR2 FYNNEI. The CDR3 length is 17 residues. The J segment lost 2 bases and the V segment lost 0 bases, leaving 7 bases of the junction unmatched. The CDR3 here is CASSEASTSGLTYEQYV. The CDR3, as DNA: TGTGCCAGCAGTGAAGCTTCGACTAGCGGGCTTACCTACGAGCAGTACGTC.

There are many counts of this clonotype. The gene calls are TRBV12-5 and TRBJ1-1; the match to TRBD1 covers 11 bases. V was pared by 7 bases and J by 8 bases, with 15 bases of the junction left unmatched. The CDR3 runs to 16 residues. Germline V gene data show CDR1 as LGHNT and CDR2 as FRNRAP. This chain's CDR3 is CASALSWTGGMGEAFF. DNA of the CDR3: TGTGCTAGTGCCCTGTCGTGGACAGGGGGCATGGGGGAAGCTTTCTTT.

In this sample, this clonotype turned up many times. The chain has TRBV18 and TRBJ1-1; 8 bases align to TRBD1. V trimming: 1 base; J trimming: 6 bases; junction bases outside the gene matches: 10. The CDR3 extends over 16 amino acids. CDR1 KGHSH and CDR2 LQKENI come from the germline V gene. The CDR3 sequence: CASSPLQGEITSEAFF. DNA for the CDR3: TGTGCCAGCTCACCACTACAGGGGGAGATAACTTCTGAAGCTTTCTTT.

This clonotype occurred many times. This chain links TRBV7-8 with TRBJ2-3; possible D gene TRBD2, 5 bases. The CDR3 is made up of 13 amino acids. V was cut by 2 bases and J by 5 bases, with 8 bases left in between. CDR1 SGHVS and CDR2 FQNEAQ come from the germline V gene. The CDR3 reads CASSLFEGDTQYF. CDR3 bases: TGTGCCAGCAGCTTATTTGAGGGAGATACGCAGTATTTT.

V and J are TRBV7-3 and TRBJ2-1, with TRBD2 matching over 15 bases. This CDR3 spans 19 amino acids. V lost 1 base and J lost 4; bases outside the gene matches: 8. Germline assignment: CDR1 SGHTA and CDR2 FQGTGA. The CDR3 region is CASSLKGGLAGGRYNEQFF. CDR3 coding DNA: TGTGCCAGCAGCTTAAAGGGGGGACTAGCGGGAGGAAGATACAATGAGCAGTTCTTC.

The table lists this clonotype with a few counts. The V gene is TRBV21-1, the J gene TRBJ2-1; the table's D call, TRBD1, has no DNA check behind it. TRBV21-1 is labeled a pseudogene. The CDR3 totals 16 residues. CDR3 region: CASSTGTATSLNEQFF. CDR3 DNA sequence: TGTGCCAGCAGCACAGGGACAGCTACATCACTGAATGAGCAGTTCTTC.

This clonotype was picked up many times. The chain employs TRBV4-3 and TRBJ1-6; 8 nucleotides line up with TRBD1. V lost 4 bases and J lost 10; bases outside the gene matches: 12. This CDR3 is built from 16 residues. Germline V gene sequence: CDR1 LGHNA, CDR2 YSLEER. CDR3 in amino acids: CASSPRPGQGESPLHF. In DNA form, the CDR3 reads TGCGCCAGCAGCCCCCGGCCCGGACAGGGTGAATCACCCCTCCACTTT.

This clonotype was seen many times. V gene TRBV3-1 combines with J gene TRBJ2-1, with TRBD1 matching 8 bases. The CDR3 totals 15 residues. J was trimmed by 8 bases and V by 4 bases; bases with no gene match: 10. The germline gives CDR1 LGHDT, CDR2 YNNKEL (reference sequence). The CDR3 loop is CASSPRTGYLDEQFF. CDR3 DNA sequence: TGTGCCAGCAGCCCACGGACAGGGTACCTCGATGAGCAGTTCTTC.

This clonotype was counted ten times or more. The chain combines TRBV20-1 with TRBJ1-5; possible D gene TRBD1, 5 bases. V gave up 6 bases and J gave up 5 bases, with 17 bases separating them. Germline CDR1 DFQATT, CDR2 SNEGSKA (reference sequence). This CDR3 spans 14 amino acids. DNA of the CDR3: TGCAGTGCCCTCCTCTGGGGCCCGGATCAGCCCCAGCATTTT. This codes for CSALLWGPDQPQHF.

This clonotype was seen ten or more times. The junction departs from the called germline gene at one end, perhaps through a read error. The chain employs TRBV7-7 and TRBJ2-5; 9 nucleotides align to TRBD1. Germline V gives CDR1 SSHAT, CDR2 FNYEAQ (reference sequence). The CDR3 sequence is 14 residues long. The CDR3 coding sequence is TGTGCTAGCAGCTTAGGGACAGGGTATGAGACCCAGTACTTC. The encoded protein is CASSLGTGYETQYF.

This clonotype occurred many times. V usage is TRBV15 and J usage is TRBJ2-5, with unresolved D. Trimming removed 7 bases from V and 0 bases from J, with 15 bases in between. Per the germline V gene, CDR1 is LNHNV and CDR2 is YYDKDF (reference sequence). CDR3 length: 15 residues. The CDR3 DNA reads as TGTGCCACCACCAGTACCTTTGGTGACCAAGAGACCCAGTACTTC. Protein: CATTSTFGDQETQYF.